These T cell receptor beta chains were read from a single sample in a study of regulatory T cells in long-lasting Graves disease. TCRdb reanalysed the multiplex PCR reads using MiXCR and keeps one entry per CDR3 protein. The data contain almost 350,000 distinct CDR3 sequences, about 19% of them seen just once; the ten biggest clones take up less than 35%. The material sequenced was peripheral blood mononuclear cells (PBMCs), taken when the disease was refractory, from a patient treated with antithyroid drugs. These receptors originate from a female donor with Graves disease. Both conserved end residues are part of each CDR3. The D gene is left open where the match is weak. Rows give clone size only sometimes, using once, few, many, or a class for an expanded clone.

>many|TRBJ1-1|TRBV7-3|-
CASSLKAGGTEAFF
TGTGCCAGCAGCTTAAAGGCAGGTGGCACTGAAGCTTTCTTT
>-|TRBJ1-1|TRBV10-3|-
CATSLSTELNTEAFF
TGTGCCACCAGCCTCTCGACAGAGTTGAACACTGAAGCTTTCTTT
>-|TRBJ2-7|TRBV7-9|TRBD1
CASSFHPGTGDYEQYF
TGTGCCAGCAGCTTCCATCCCGGGACAGGGGACTACGAGCAGTACTTC
>-|TRBJ2-5|TRBV5-6|TRBD1
CATTPRDRKQETQYF
TGTGCCACCACTCCGAGGGACAGGAAACAAGAGACCCAGTACTTC
>many|TRBJ1-2|TRBV29-1|-
CSVVFPGARGYTF
TGCAGCGTTGTGTTCCCGGGGGCGCGAGGCTACACCTTC
>many|TRBJ1-2|TRBV6-1|-
CASMTLQVNYGYTF
TGTGCCAGCATGACCCTTCAGGTTAACTATGGCTACACCTTC
>-|TRBJ1-1|TRBV4-1|-
CASSPIRTSNAEAFF
TGCGCCAGCAGCCCTATCCGGACATCGAACGCTGAAGCTTTCTTT
>few|TRBJ2-5|TRBV7-2|TRBD2
CASSLGGLAGPGTQYF
TGTGCCAGCAGCTTAGGGGGACTAGCGGGACCCGGGACCCAGTACTTC
>many|TRBJ1-2|TRBV11-2|-
CASSLWGADYTF
TGTGCCAGCAGTCTGTGGGGGGCCGACTACACCTTC
>few|TRBJ1-1|TRBV13|TRBD1
CASSWDSVNTEAFF
TGTGCCAGCAGCTGGGACAGCGTGAACACTGAAGCTTTCTTT
>few|TRBJ1-1|TRBV6-2/TRBV6-3|-
CASAHFGTEAFF
TGTGCCAGTGCTCATTTCGGCACTGAAGCTTTCTTT
>-|TRBJ1-3|TRBV11-2|-
CASSFSGLSGNTIYF
TGTGCCAGCAGCTTTTCAGGACTCTCTGGAAACACCATATATTTT
>many|TRBJ2-5|TRBV27|TRBD1
CASSLTGTETQYF
TGTGCCAGCAGCCTGACAGGGACGGAGACCCAGTACTTC
>-|TRBJ1-1|TRBV5-8|-
CASSPDPPGLEAFF
TGTGCCAGCAGCCCGGACCCCCCGGGGCTTGAAGCTTTCTTT
>-|TRBJ2-7|TRBV7-3|-
CASSATGAEGEQYF
TGTGCCAGCAGCGCGACCGGCGCCGAGGGCGAGCAGTACTTC
>few|TRBJ2-7|TRBV7-9|TRBD2
CASALGTSGYEQYF
TGTGCCAGCGCCCTGGGGACTAGCGGCTACGAGCAGTACTTC
>few|TRBJ2-2|TRBV15|-
CATSREGDTGELFF
TGTGCCACCAGCAGAGAGGGAGATACCGGGGAGCTGTTTTTT
>many|TRBJ1-2|TRBV5-1|TRBD1
CASFEDRGLDGYTF
TGCGCCAGCTTTGAGGACAGGGGATTGGATGGCTACACCTTC
>many|TRBJ1-2|TRBV6-1|TRBD1
CASSEEGSGQDFVLANYGYTF
TGTGCCAGCAGTGAAGAAGGATCGGGACAGGATTTTGTTTTAGCTAACTATGGCTACACCTTC
>few|TRBJ2-7|TRBV20-1|-
CSATMGRHEQYF
TGCAGTGCCACAATGGGCCGGCACGAGCAGTACTTC
>-|TRBJ1-2|TRBV7-9|-
CASSHPAGLYGYTF
TGTGCCAGCAGCCATCCCGCAGGACTCTATGGCTACACCTTC
>many|TRBJ1-1|TRBV11-3|-
CASSLLGITNTEAFF
TGTGCCAGCAGCTTACTAGGGATTACGAACACTGAAGCTTTCTTT
>-|TRBJ2-2|TRBV12-3/TRBV12-4|-
CASSFPTFPGELFF
TGTGCCAGCAGTTTTCCAACATTTCCCGGGGAGCTGTTTTTT
>many|TRBJ1-2|TRBV6-5|-
CASSYGGKVEGYTF
TGTGCCAGCAGTTACGGGGGTAAAGTGGAGGGCTACACCTTC
>-|TRBJ2-2|TRBV2|-
CASSESVQAGGELFF
TGTGCCAGCAGTGAGTCGGTACAAGCAGGCGGGGAGCTGTTTTTT
>once|TRBJ2-5|TRBV2|-
CASNRDGQETQYF
TGTGCCAGCAACCGGGACGGACAAGAGACCCAGTACTTC
>-|TRBJ1-3|TRBV20-1|-
CSATQGSSGNTIYF
TGCAGTGCCACCCAAGGAAGCTCTGGAAACACCATATATTTT
>-|TRBJ1-2|TRBV4-2|-
CASSQNDGFNYGYTF
TGTGCCAGCAGCCAGAACGACGGATTTAACTATGGCTACACCTTC
>-|TRBJ2-3|TRBV11-2|-
CASSLGGLGNTDTQYF
TGTGCCAGCAGCTTAGGAGGATTGGGGAACACAGATACGCAGTATTTT
>few|TRBJ2-7|TRBV5-1|TRBD2
CASSPVGLAIREQYF
TGCGCCAGCAGCCCCGTGGGACTAGCTATCCGAGAGCAGTACTTC
>many|TRBJ1-5|TRBV30|-
CAWSVQVTNQPQHF
TGTGCCTGGAGTGTCCAAGTCACCAATCAGCCCCAGCATTTT
>-|TRBJ2-7|TRBV20-1|TRBD2
CSAKSGGSYEQYF
TGCAGTGCTAAGAGCGGGGGATCTTACGAGCAGTACTTC
>-|TRBJ1-5|TRBV4-1|-
CASSQGLGGSNQPQHF
TGCGCCAGCAGCCAAGGACTTGGGGGTAGCAATCAGCCCCAGCATTTT
>few|TRBJ1-4|TRBV29-1|-
CSVGVQGGGEKLFF
TGCAGCGTTGGGGTCCAGGGCGGCGGCGAAAAACTGTTTTTT
>few|TRBJ1-4|TRBV6-2/TRBV6-3|TRBD1
CASTDRGTNEKLFF
TGTGCCAGCACAGACAGGGGAACTAATGAAAAACTGTTTTTT
>-|TRBJ1-5|TRBV5-1|-
CASSFFPNSNQPQHF
TGCGCCAGCAGCTTCTTTCCTAATAGCAATCAGCCCCAGCATTTT
>-|TRBJ2-1|TRBV11-2|TRBD2
CASSSWGSGRYNEQFF
TGTGCCAGCAGCTCGTGGGGTAGCGGGCGCTACAATGAGCAGTTCTTC
>many|TRBJ1-5|TRBV7-9|TRBD1
CASSLGQGDNQPQHF
TGTGCCAGCAGCTTAGGGCAGGGGGACAATCAGCCCCAGCATTTT
>many|TRBJ2-2|TRBV6-1|-
CASRGGANTGELFF
TGTGCCAGCAGAGGCGGGGCGAACACCGGGGAGCTGTTTTTT
>-|TRBJ2-4|TRBV7-9|TRBD1
CASSSVQGNIQYF
TGTGCCAGCAGCTCTGTACAGGGGAACATTCAGTACTTC
>-|TRBJ1-2|TRBV9|-
CASSVTEGTGGYTF
TGTGCCAGCAGCGTAACCGAGGGCACGGGCGGCTACACCTTC